One TCR beta chain is described in this entry. Which antigen it targets is not known. No much larger clone exists at a distance of one base, and base qualities are not known. This sample was included in a study of blood T cell repertoires in COVID-19 (TCRdb year 2020). For the wider study: The collaborator samples originated in the United States, Italy and Spain and spanned the acute and convalescent phases of COVID-19. The prospective study material was composed of cDNA or gDNA derived from T cells, B-cell-depleted T cells, or PBMCs. The samples were drawn from two sources: the first 160 participants of the ongoing ImmuneRACE study, and over 1,000 subjects contributed by 6 global collaborators. The sample metadata nearly always contained a de-identified subject ID, COVID-19 status, age in years and sex. The dataset comprised deeply sampled blood TCRbeta repertoires from subjects exposed to, actively infected with, or recovered from COVID-19. The repertoires were released in a freely available public database intended as a resource for research on the immune response to SARS-CoV-2. Where available, HLA class I and class II types were obtained from metadata supplied by the sample provider rather than from assay-based typing.

What the work shows at the level of the full study, not this receptor alone: The quantity of clinical and demographic metadata differed by source and by participant and was supplied without curation.

TCRbeta CDR3 regions were amplified from genomic DNA using the immunoSEQ Assay, a bias-controlled multiplex PCR. In the authors' own workflow: Within the assay, amplification of reference gene primers was used to estimate how many nucleated cells each sample contained. Sequence reads were collapsed and filtered to measure the absolute abundance of every unique TCRbeta CDR3 rearrangement. Productive Simpson clonality was computed per sample as the square root of Simpson's diversity index over productive rearrangements. In its TCRdb copy, this immuneACCESS table keeps in-frame sequences only and misses some clones. Where compared with another copy, unresolved V genes explain less than half of these, and the others have no known cause. The V and J calls and clone size come from that table; D and trimming were worked out from the DNA. The sample includes some 240,000 clones, with about 86% observed a single time. The top ten hold around 3.7% of the sample.

CDR1 and CDR2 (LNHDA, SQIVND) derive from the germline V gene (reference sequence). The CDR3 holds 13 amino acids from the cysteine to the phenylalanine. CDR3 DNA is the only sequence kept; it has 39 bases, read in frame from the first base. V lost 7 bases and J lost 4 bases; the stretch between them is 10 bases long. Participants in the prospective study were aged roughly 18 to 89 years, lived in 20 to 25 United States geographic areas, and enrolled through a virtual design. To assign participants to cohorts, the prospective study relied on clinical history that participants themselves reported in a screening survey and a study questionnaire. ImmuneRACE Cohort 3 recovered participants were defined by two consecutive negative NP/OP PCR tests, healthcare professional clearance, or symptom resolution. In the prospective study, mobile phlebotomists collected whole blood, serum and a nasopharyngeal or oropharyngeal swab from each participant. Participants in the prospective study had the option to provide additional blood draws and questionnaires over a roughly two-month period. Prospective study blood samples were shipped either frozen or at room temperature before DNA extraction.

The sequenced sample was PBMCs or T cells enriched from blood (not recorded which). The clonotype was recovered from a man in his fifties who had recovered from COVID-19. Recombination connected TRBV19 to TRBJ2-2; a weak D assignment points to TRBD2 (6 bases agree). The CDR3 amino acid sequence is: CASIRGTTGELFF. Read as DNA, the sequence is TGTGCCAGTATTCGGGGGACCACCGGGGAGCTGTTTTTT.